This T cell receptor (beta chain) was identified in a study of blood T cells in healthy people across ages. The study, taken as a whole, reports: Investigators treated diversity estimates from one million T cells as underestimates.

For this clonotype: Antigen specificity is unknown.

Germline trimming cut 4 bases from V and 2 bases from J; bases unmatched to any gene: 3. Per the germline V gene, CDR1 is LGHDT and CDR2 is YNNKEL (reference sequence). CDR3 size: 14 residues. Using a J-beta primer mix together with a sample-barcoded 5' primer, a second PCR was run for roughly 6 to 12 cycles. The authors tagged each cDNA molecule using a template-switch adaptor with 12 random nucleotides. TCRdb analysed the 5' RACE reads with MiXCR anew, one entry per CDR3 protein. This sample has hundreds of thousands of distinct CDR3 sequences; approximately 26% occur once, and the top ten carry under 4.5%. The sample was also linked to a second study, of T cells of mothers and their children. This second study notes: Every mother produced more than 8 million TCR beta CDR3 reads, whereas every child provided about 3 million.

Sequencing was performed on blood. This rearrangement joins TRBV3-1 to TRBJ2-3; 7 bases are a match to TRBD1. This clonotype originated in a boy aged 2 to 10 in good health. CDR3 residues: CASSRDRDTDTQYF. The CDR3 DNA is TGTGCCAGCAGCCGGGACAGAGACACAGATACGCAGTATTTT.